This T cell receptor (beta chain) stems from a study of regulatory T cells in long-lasting Graves disease. The sample holds many counts of this clonotype. Described time point: persistent/refractory GD, antithyroid drugs over 5 years with positive TRAb. Making the TCR library involved RNA that had been extracted from PBMCs. According to the study, TCR beta libraries were built with iRepertoire HTBI primers and CDR3-region Arm-PCR. TCRdb redid the calling of the multiplex PCR reads with MiXCR, one entry per CDR3 protein. The data hold about 470,000 distinct CDR3 sequences, with less than 25% observed a single time. The sequenced sample was peripheral blood mononuclear cells (PBMCs), obtained when the disease was refractory, from a patient treated with antithyroid drugs. This TCR derives from a female donor with Graves disease.

This CDR3 is CASSPGLLYEQYF. The CDR3 DNA reads as TGTGCCAGCAGCCCGGGACTACTTTACGAGCAGTACTTC. The chain employs TRBV3-1 and TRBJ2-7; 7 nucleotides agree with TRBD2. CDR3 length: 13 amino acids. V lost 4 bases to trimming and J lost 4 bases; unmatched junction nucleotides: 4. The V gene's germline CDR1 is LGHDT and CDR2 YNNKEL (reference sequence).